The rows below give T cell receptor beta chains drawn from one sample of a study of cytomegalovirus exposure and HLA in healthy donors. Only in-frame clones appear in the TCRdb table, and some are missing; sequencing was by immunoSEQ multiplex PCR. The sample lists around 150,000 clones, around 66% seen once, with about 3% in the top ten. Sequenced material: PBMCs. Receptor source: a woman aged 30 to 39 in good health and CMV-seropositive. The CDR3 runs from the conserved cysteine through the conserved F or W. Each record gives: D gene, clone size, V gene, J gene, CDR3 DNA, CDR3 protein. D genes are given only for firm matches. Size tells how often a clone was seen (once, few, many) or the class of an expanded clone, and some rows leave it out.

d_gene: .; abundance: .; v_gene: TRBV30; j_gene: TRBJ1-2; CDR3nt: TGTGCCTGGAGCTCGAAGGGCCTCAGGGACTATGGCTACACCTTC; CDR3aa: CAWSSKGLRDYGYTF
d_gene: .; abundance: .; v_gene: TRBV27; j_gene: TRBJ1-3; CDR3nt: TGTGCCAGCAGTTCTACAGGGCTACCTGGAAACACCATATATTTT; CDR3aa: CASSSTGLPGNTIYF
d_gene: TRBD2; abundance: .; v_gene: TRBV5-1; j_gene: TRBJ2-1; CDR3nt: TGCGCCAGCAGCTCCCGTGCGAGCGGGGGGGCCGGAAATGAGCAGTTCTTC; CDR3aa: CASSSRASGGAGNEQFF
d_gene: .; abundance: .; v_gene: TRBV27; j_gene: TRBJ2-7; CDR3nt: TGTGCCAGCAGTTTATTCCACTCCTACGAGCAGTACTTC; CDR3aa: CASSLFHSYEQYF
d_gene: .; abundance: .; v_gene: TRBV2; j_gene: TRBJ1-5; CDR3nt: TGTGCCAGCAGATACAGTAGCAATCAGCCCCAGCATTTT; CDR3aa: CASRYSSNQPQHF
d_gene: .; abundance: .; v_gene: TRBV18; j_gene: TRBJ2-7; CDR3nt: TGTGCCAGCTCACCTTCGGTATCCTACGAGCAGTACTTC; CDR3aa: CASSPSVSYEQYF
d_gene: TRBD1; abundance: .; v_gene: TRBV7-7; j_gene: TRBJ2-5; CDR3nt: TGTGCTAGCAGCTCGACCAAGACAGGGCGGCAAGAGACCCAGTACTTC; CDR3aa: CASSSTKTGRQETQYF
d_gene: TRBD2; abundance: .; v_gene: TRBV5-1; j_gene: TRBJ2-1; CDR3nt: TGCGCCAGCAGCTTGAACGTGGGAGGGCTAAAAAATGAGCAGTTCTTC; CDR3aa: CASSLNVGGLKNEQFF
d_gene: TRBD2; abundance: .; v_gene: TRBV11-3; j_gene: TRBJ2-1; CDR3nt: TGTGCCAGCAGCTTACCAAGCGGGAGGAATGAGCAGTTCTTC; CDR3aa: CASSLPSGRNEQFF
d_gene: .; abundance: .; v_gene: TRBV6-1; j_gene: TRBJ2-2; CDR3nt: TGTGCCAGCAGACAGGGCCGGGAGCTGTTTTTT; CDR3aa: CASRQGRELFF
d_gene: TRBD2; abundance: .; v_gene: TRBV29-1; j_gene: TRBJ2-7; CDR3nt: TGCAGCGCCAGGATGAATAGCGGGACCTACGAGCAGTACTTC; CDR3aa: CSARMNSGTYEQYF
d_gene: .; abundance: few; v_gene: TRBV9; j_gene: TRBJ2-1; CDR3nt: TGTGCCAGCAGCGTAGCTGGGCAGGGTAACAATGAGCAGTTCTTC; CDR3aa: CASSVAGQGNNEQFF
d_gene: .; abundance: .; v_gene: TRBV5-6; j_gene: TRBJ1-2; CDR3nt: TGTGCCAGCAGCCCGGGTGGGCAGGGGATGTTGGCTAACTATGGCTACACCTTC; CDR3aa: CASSPGGQGMLANYGYTF
d_gene: TRBD1; abundance: once; v_gene: TRBV7-9; j_gene: TRBJ2-1; CDR3nt: TGTGCCAGCAGCTTTTTCCGGGACAGGGGAAGGGATGAGCAGTTCTTC; CDR3aa: CASSFFRDRGRDEQFF
d_gene: .; abundance: few; v_gene: TRBV30; j_gene: TRBJ1-5; CDR3nt: TGTGCCTGGAGTGGTGGAGGGTTCTATCAGCCCCAGCATTTT; CDR3aa: CAWSGGGFYQPQHF
d_gene: TRBD1; abundance: .; v_gene: TRBV18; j_gene: TRBJ1-2; CDR3nt: TGTGCCAGCTCACCGGGACCACGGGACAGGTTGGAATACACCTTC; CDR3aa: CASSPGPRDRLEYTF
d_gene: TRBD1; abundance: .; v_gene: TRBV4-2; j_gene: TRBJ1-3; CDR3nt: TGTGCCAGCAGCCAAGAGGGGACAGGCTCTGGAAACACCATATATTTT; CDR3aa: CASSQEGTGSGNTIYF
d_gene: .; abundance: .; v_gene: TRBV6-1; j_gene: TRBJ1-2; CDR3nt: TGTGCCAGCAGTCTTACGGGGGACTATGGCTACACCTTC; CDR3aa: CASSLTGDYGYTF
d_gene: .; abundance: .; v_gene: TRBV30; j_gene: TRBJ1-3; CDR3nt: TGTGCCTGGATGGACCGGGGGGGAATAGCTGGAAACACCATATATTTT; CDR3aa: CAWMDRGGIAGNTIYF
d_gene: .; abundance: .; v_gene: TRBV30; j_gene: TRBJ2-4; CDR3nt: TGTGCCTGGCGCAATAATCGGGGGGCCAAAAACATTCAGTACTTC; CDR3aa: CAWRNNRGAKNIQYF
d_gene: .; abundance: once; v_gene: TRBV28; j_gene: TRBJ1-5; CDR3nt: TGTGCCAGCAGTTCCCTGGGAGGACTTAATCAGCCCCAGCATTTT; CDR3aa: CASSSLGGLNQPQHF
d_gene: .; abundance: .; v_gene: TRBV28; j_gene: TRBJ1-1; CDR3nt: TGTGTTACGGTCGAGACAGCAAGCGAAGCTTTCTTT; CDR3aa: CVTVETASEAFF
d_gene: TRBD1; abundance: .; v_gene: TRBV9; j_gene: TRBJ1-1; CDR3nt: TGTGCCAGCAGCGTTCAGACAGGGGAGGTTGTCACTGAAGCTTTCTTT; CDR3aa: CASSVQTGEVVTEAFF
d_gene: TRBD2; abundance: .; v_gene: TRBV5-1; j_gene: TRBJ2-2; CDR3nt: TGCGCCAGCAGCGCGGGACTAGCGGGGTACACCGGGGAGCTGTTTTTT; CDR3aa: CASSAGLAGYTGELFF
d_gene: .; abundance: few; v_gene: TRBV5-6; j_gene: TRBJ1-4; CDR3nt: TGTGCCAGCAGCCGTGGAGTGGCGGCGACTAATGAAAAACTGTTTTTT; CDR3aa: CASSRGVAATNEKLFF
d_gene: .; abundance: .; v_gene: TRBV5-4; j_gene: TRBJ2-5; CDR3nt: TGTGCCAGCAGCCCCCTAGGGCGGGGACAAGAGACCCAGTACTTC; CDR3aa: CASSPLGRGQETQYF
d_gene: .; abundance: .; v_gene: TRBV29-1; j_gene: TRBJ1-2; CDR3nt: TGCGGGGGCCTAGTTCAGGGCGAAGGGGCTAACTATGGCTACACCTTC; CDR3aa: CGGLVQGEGANYGYTF
d_gene: .; abundance: .; v_gene: TRBV28; j_gene: TRBJ2-7; CDR3nt: TGTGCCAGCAGTTCTCCCGCGGGACGCTCCTACGAGCAGTACTTC; CDR3aa: CASSSPAGRSYEQYF
d_gene: TRBD2; abundance: .; v_gene: TRBV5-1; j_gene: TRBJ2-1; CDR3nt: TGCGCCAGCAGGCCCGGGGGACTAGCCAATGAGCAGTTCTTC; CDR3aa: CASRPGGLANEQFF
d_gene: TRBD2; abundance: few; v_gene: TRBV28; j_gene: TRBJ2-3; CDR3nt: TGTGCCAGCAGCCCCCGGCGGGGGGCTATCACAGATACGCAGTATTTT; CDR3aa: CASSPRRGAITDTQYF
d_gene: TRBD2; abundance: few; v_gene: TRBV11-2; j_gene: TRBJ2-7; CDR3nt: TGTGCCAGCAGCTTGGGACTAGCGGGACCGGGGGCTCGGTACTTC; CDR3aa: CASSLGLAGPGARYF
d_gene: TRBD2; abundance: .; v_gene: TRBV7-8; j_gene: TRBJ2-5; CDR3nt: TGTGCCAGCAGGCTTCTTAGCGGGAGGCTTGGGCAAGAGACCCAGTACTTC; CDR3aa: CASRLLSGRLGQETQYF
d_gene: TRBD2; abundance: .; v_gene: TRBV5-1; j_gene: TRBJ2-5; CDR3nt: TGCGCCAGCAGTCACGCCAAAGCGGGGGAATACGCAGAGACCCAGTACTTC; CDR3aa: CASSHAKAGEYAETQYF
d_gene: .; abundance: few; v_gene: TRBV2; j_gene: TRBJ1-6; CDR3nt: TGTGCCAGCAGTTCGGGACTGTCCTCACCCCTCCACTTT; CDR3aa: CASSSGLSSPLHF
d_gene: .; abundance: few; v_gene: TRBV10-2; j_gene: TRBJ2-2; CDR3nt: TGCGCCAGCAGGGTCTTAGAGACAGGGTTAGCGGTGGCCGGGGAGCTGTTTTTT; CDR3aa: CASRVLETGLAVAGELFF
d_gene: .; abundance: few; v_gene: TRBV28; j_gene: TRBJ2-7; CDR3nt: TGTGCCAGCAGTTTATTGTTCCCTCGCTTGGAGGGGATTTCCTACGAGCAGTACTTC; CDR3aa: CASSLLFPRLEGISYEQYF
d_gene: .; abundance: few; v_gene: TRBV9; j_gene: TRBJ2-1; CDR3nt: TGTGCCAGCAGCGTACAGGGGCGGGATGAGCAGTTCTTC; CDR3aa: CASSVQGRDEQFF
d_gene: TRBD1; abundance: .; v_gene: TRBV7-9; j_gene: TRBJ1-2; CDR3nt: TGTGCCAGCAGAAGGACAGGGGTGGACTATGGCTACACCTTC; CDR3aa: CASRRTGVDYGYTF
d_gene: TRBD1; abundance: .; v_gene: TRBV5-1; j_gene: TRBJ2-3; CDR3nt: TGCGCCAGCAGCATGGGACAGGTAGCCGATACGCAGTATTTT; CDR3aa: CASSMGQVADTQYF
d_gene: .; abundance: .; v_gene: TRBV2; j_gene: TRBJ2-1; CDR3nt: TGTGCCAGCAGAGGACTAAATGAGCAGTTCTTC; CDR3aa: CASRGLNEQFF
d_gene: .; abundance: .; v_gene: TRBV30; j_gene: TRBJ1-3; CDR3nt: TGTGCCTGGGGTAGGGGGGGAAGTGGAAACACCATATATTTT; CDR3aa: CAWGRGGSGNTIYF
d_gene: TRBD1; abundance: .; v_gene: TRBV7-2; j_gene: TRBJ1-2; CDR3nt: TGTGCCAGCAGCTCACAGGGGGCGTACTATGGCTACACCTTC; CDR3aa: CASSSQGAYYGYTF
d_gene: .; abundance: .; v_gene: TRBV6-5; j_gene: TRBJ2-2; CDR3nt: TGTGCCAGCAGTTACGGGACTCAGGGGGAGCTGTTTTTT; CDR3aa: CASSYGTQGELFF
d_gene: TRBD2; abundance: .; v_gene: TRBV5-4; j_gene: TRBJ2-1; CDR3nt: TGTGCCAGCAGCTCCTCGGCGGGAGGGCGGGATGAGCAGTTCTTC; CDR3aa: CASSSSAGGRDEQFF
d_gene: TRBD1; abundance: once; v_gene: TRBV19; j_gene: TRBJ2-3; CDR3nt: TGTGCCAGTAGTATCTTAGGGGGCAACACAGATACGCAGTATTTT; CDR3aa: CASSILGGNTDTQYF
d_gene: .; abundance: .; v_gene: TRBV4-1; j_gene: TRBJ2-7; CDR3nt: TGCGCCAGCAGCCAAGGGACATTCTCCTACGAGCAGTACTTC; CDR3aa: CASSQGTFSYEQYF
d_gene: TRBD2; abundance: .; v_gene: TRBV7-9; j_gene: TRBJ2-5; CDR3nt: TGTGCCAGCAGCCGGACTAGCGGGACAGAGACCCAGTACTTC; CDR3aa: CASSRTSGTETQYF
d_gene: TRBD1; abundance: .; v_gene: TRBV19; j_gene: TRBJ1-4; CDR3nt: TGTGCCAGTAGTATACCAGGGGGCTCTAATGAAAAACTGTTTTTT; CDR3aa: CASSIPGGSNEKLFF
d_gene: .; abundance: .; v_gene: TRBV11-2; j_gene: TRBJ1-1; CDR3nt: TGTGCCAGCAGCTTAACAGGGATGGGCACTGAAGCTTTCTTT; CDR3aa: CASSLTGMGTEAFF
d_gene: TRBD1; abundance: .; v_gene: TRBV9; j_gene: TRBJ1-1; CDR3nt: TGTGCCAGCAGCGCCGGGGACAGGAACACTGAAGCTTTCTTT; CDR3aa: CASSAGDRNTEAFF